The 18 T cell receptor beta chains listed next were all sequenced from one sample in a study of control samples from healthy donors and cancer patients. Libraries were prepared by immunoSEQ multiplex PCR; TCRdb keeps only in-frame clonotypes and omits some of them. The sample has 2,500 to 3,000 clones; approximately 94% are singletons. The material sequenced was PBMCs. The receptors here all came from a man between 65 and 85 years old with lung cancer.

The chain carries TRBV5-4 and TRBJ1-2, with unresolved D. V lost 2 bases to trimming and J lost 4 bases, with 9 bases between them. CDR1 is SGHNT, CDR2 YYREEE, per germline (reference sequence). The CDR3 consists of 13 residues. This CDR3 reads CASSFEGGYGYTF. For the CDR3, the DNA is TGTGCCAGCAGCTTTGAGGGTGGCTATGGCTACACCTTC. Complete variable domain (other parts from reference TRBV5-4 and TRBJ1-2): ETGVTQSPTHLIKTRGQQVTLRCSSQSGHNTVSWYQQALGQGPQFIFQYYREEENGRGNFPPRFSGLQFPNYSSELNVNALELDDSALYLCASSFEGGYGYTFGSGTRLTVV.

This chain uses TRBV28 with TRBJ1-2, with unresolved D. CDR1 MDHEN and CDR2 SYDVKM come from the germline V gene. Trimming removed 3 bases at V and 10 bases at J, with 12 bases between. The CDR3 spans 12 residues. This CDR3 is CASSLSQNLYTF. The CDR3 DNA sequence: TGTGCCAGCAGTTTGAGTCAGAATCTCTACACCTTC.

With regard to this clone: Other nucleotide sequences from this sample produce the same CDR3. V is TRBV6-1 and J is TRBJ1-1, with 8 positions matching TRBD1. The CDR3 has 14 residues. The J segment lost 4 bases and the V segment lost 3 bases, leaving 4 bases of the junction unmatched. CDR1 and CDR2 (germline): MNHNS, SASEGT. The CDR3 DNA follows: TGTGCCAGCAGTGATACAGGGGGGACCACTGAAGCTTTCTTT. Translating it yields CASSDTGGTTEAFF.

This rearrangement joins TRBV6-6 to TRBJ2-5; D possibly uses TRBD1 or TRBD2 (5 bases each). This CDR3 comprises 13 residues. The ends were cut back, 0 bases at V and 5 bases at J, with 7 bases in the middle. Germline-derived CDR1 and CDR2 are MNHNY and SVGAGI (reference sequence). The CDR3 DNA reads TGTGCCAGCAGTTACTCGTGGGGGGAGACCCAGTACTTC. Its translation: CASSYSWGETQYF.

CDR3 sequence reads: CASSQEIGTSGGASTDTQYF. DNA for the CDR3: TGCGCCAGCAGCCAAGAAATTGGGACTAGCGGGGGAGCGAGCACAGATACGCAGTATTTT. The V call is TRBV4-3, the J call TRBJ2-3, with 14 bases that match TRBD2. V lost 0 bases to trimming and J lost 0 bases; unmatched junction nucleotides: 8. The CDR3 sequence is 20 residues long. Germline CDR1 reads LGHNA; CDR2 reads YSLEER.

The chain combines TRBV5-1 with TRBJ1-3, with D possibly matching TRBD1 (6 bases). The CDR3 runs to 16 residues. Trimming cost V 0 bases and J 2 bases, with 12 bases left between them. CDR1 is SGHRS and CDR2 is YFSETQ in the germline V gene. CDR3 in DNA: TGCGCCAGCAGCTTGGCGACAGGTTCGCCTGGAAACACCATATATTTT. Amino acids: CASSLATGSPGNTIYF. The complete variable domain, with remaining parts taken from reference TRBV5-1 and TRBJ1-3, reads KAGVTQTPRYLIKTRGQQVTLSCSPISGHRSVSWYQQTPGQGLQFLFEYFSETQRNKGNFPGRFSGRQFSNSRSEMNVSTLELGDSALYLCASSLATGSPGNTIYFGEGSWLTVV.

The gene calls are TRBV5-1 and TRBJ1-1; 8 bases are a match to TRBD1. Germline V CDR1 and CDR2: SGHRS, YFSETQ. V shed 4 bases and J 0 bases; nucleotides not matched to a gene: 11. This CDR3 contains 17 residues. In DNA form, the CDR3 reads TGCGCCAGCAGCCTCGACAGGGGCCCTCTTTTGAACACTGAAGCTTTCTTT. This sequence encodes CASSLDRGPLLNTEAFF.

The chain has TRBV11-3 and TRBJ2-1; TRBD2 might be the D (5 bases). From germline, CDR1 is SGHNT and CDR2 YENEEA. CDR3 length: 15 amino acids. V was clipped by 1 base and J by 7 bases, with 14 bases between them. CDR3 residues: CASSLAAGYGNEQFF. The CDR3 DNA reads TGTGCCAGCAGCTTAGCCGCGGGTTACGGAAATGAGCAGTTCTTC. Complete variable domain (other parts from reference TRBV11-3 and TRBJ2-1): EAGVVQSPRYKIIEKKQPVAFWCNPISGHNTLYWYLQNLGQGPELLIRYENEEAVDDSQLPKDRFSAERLKGVDSTLKIQPAELGDSAVYLCASSLAAGYGNEQFFGPGTRLTVL.

The CDR3: CASSFREGGGVSDTQYF. CDR3 nucleotides: TGTGCCAGCAGTTTTAGGGAGGGGGGGGGCGTCTCAGATACGCAGTATTTT. This rearrangement joins TRBV27 to TRBJ2-3, with D possibly being TRBD2 (7 bases). V lost 3 bases and J 4 bases, leaving 20 bases between the germline ends. CDR1 is MNHEY, CDR2 SMNVEV, per germline (reference sequence). This CDR3 contains 17 residues.

The chain combines TRBV21-1 with TRBJ1-1. TRBV21-1 is a recognized pseudogene. The CDR3 runs 11 residues. The CDR3: CASSGGGEAFF. Written as DNA, the CDR3 is TGTGCCAGCAGTGGGGGAGGGGAAGCTTTCTTT.

J is TRBJ1-1 and V is TRBV5-5; no clear D gene. V was shortened by 0 bases and J by 7 bases, with 10 bases between the two germline ends. The CDR3 spans 13 residues. Per germline, CDR1 SGHKS and CDR2 YYEKEE (reference sequence). The chain's CDR3 is CASSLAYSFEAFF. In DNA, the CDR3 is TGTGCCAGCAGCTTGGCCTACAGTTTTGAAGCTTTCTTT.

This chain links TRBV2 with TRBJ2-5; TRBD2 is a possible D gene (6 bases). The CDR3 has 13 amino acids. Germline assignment: CDR1 SNHLY and CDR2 FYNNEI. The V gene lost 6 bases and the J gene lost 5 bases, with 13 bases spanning the gap. DNA of the CDR3: TGTGCCAGCAGGGGATCGGAGGGCGAGACCCAGTACTTC. Translating gives CASRGSEGETQYF.

J is TRBJ1-2 and V is TRBV30, with 7 bases identical to TRBD1. CDR1 and CDR2 (germline): GTSNPN, SVGIG (reference sequence). This CDR3 region has 11 residues. Here the CDR3 DNA reads TGTGCTAAAGAGACCAGGGGGGGCTACACCTTC. Encoded protein: CAKETRGGYTF. The full variable domain, its missing parts supplied by reference TRBV30 and TRBJ1-2, is SQTIHQWPATLVQPVGSPLSLECTVEGTSNPNLYWYRQAAGRGLQLLFYSVGIGQISSEVPQNLSASRPQDRQFILSSKKLLLSDSGFYLCAKETRGGYTFGSGTRLTVV.

This clone was seen just once. The rearrangement uses TRBV19 and TRBJ2-7; D is perhaps TRBD2 (6 bases). The germline V gene has CDR1 LNHDA and CDR2 SQIVND (reference sequence). The length of the CDR3 is 15 residues. V lost 5 bases, J lost 2 bases, and 16 bases lay in between. CDR3 coding DNA: TGTGCCAGTAGTCCTCCGGGACTCTACACCTACGAGCAGTACTTC. It specifies CASSPPGLYTYEQYF.

CDR3 in DNA: TGTGCCGGACAGGGAAGCACAGATACGCAGTATTTT. It is translated as CAGQGSTDTQYF. The rearrangement links TRBV12-3 or TRBV12-4 to TRBJ2-3; 8 bases are shared with TRBD1. This CDR3 has 12 amino acids. V lost 11 bases to trimming and J lost 0 bases; unmatched junction nucleotides: 1.

This chain connects TRBV19 to TRBJ2-4, with D maybe TRBD2 (6 bases). The CDR3 loop spans 13 amino acids. Germline V lookup: CDR1 LNHDA, CDR2 SQIVND (reference sequence). Trimming took off 5 bases at V and 6 bases at J, with 11 bases between the two ends. CDR3 loop: CASSLTGGNIQYF. The DNA for the CDR3 is TGTGCCAGTAGTCTCACCGGGGGAAACATTCAGTACTTC.

The V gene is TRBV5-1, the J gene TRBJ2-1; 15 bases match TRBD2. The germline gives CDR1 SGHRS, CDR2 YFSETQ. The CDR3 consists of 17 residues. V trimming: 2 bases; J trimming: 7 bases; junction bases outside the gene matches: 7. As DNA, the CDR3 is TGCGCCAGCAGCTTCCTAGCCGGACTAGCGGGGGGGAATGAGCAGTTCTTC. Its translation: CASSFLAGLAGGNEQFF. The full variable domain, rest sourced from reference TRBV5-1 and TRBJ2-1, is KAGVTQTPRYLIKTRGQQVTLSCSPISGHRSVSWYQQTPGQGLQFLFEYFSETQRNKGNFPGRFSGRQFSNSRSEMNVSTLELGDSALYLCASSFLAGLAGGNEQFFGPGTRLTVL.

J is TRBJ1-1 and V is TRBV7-3; weak D call: TRBD1 (6 bases). The V end was cut by 5 bases, the J end by 8 bases, with 15 bases between. CDR3 length equals 13 residues. Germline CDR1 and CDR2: SGHTA and FQGTGA. CDR3 protein: CASSLQGRREAFF. CDR3 DNA sequence: TGTGCCAGCAGCCTCCAGGGGAGAAGAGAAGCTTTCTTT.